These 14 T cell receptor beta chains originate from one sample sequenced in a study of CD8 T cells in ankylosing spondylitis listed by TCRdb under 2017. Library preparation used 5' RACE. TCRdb names Illumina HiSeq 2500 as the instrument used. TCRdb applied fastp at Q25 and MiXCR to the public reads, then kept only in-frame beta chains. A single entry per CDR3 protein holds the most common genes and DNA from its merged rows. This sample gives about 240,000 distinct CDR3 sequences in total; 8% to 9% of them show up just once. The ten most abundant clones make up more than 4.5% of the sample. Input material: blood, either unsorted or a sorted T cell fraction (not recorded which). The origin of the receptors is a female donor with ankylosing spondylitis or in good health (not recorded which).

This clonotype was seen many times. The chain carries TRBV5-1 and TRBJ2-3; D gene uncertain. V gave up 5 bases and J gave up 0 bases, with 13 bases separating them. The CDR3 runs 15 residues. The V gene's germline CDR1 is SGHRS and CDR2 YFSETQ. CDR3 protein: CASREWWSSTDTQYF. Written as DNA, the CDR3 is TGCGCCAGCAGAGAATGGTGGAGTAGCACAGATACGCAGTATTTT.

This clonotype was counted many times. The J gene is TRBJ2-2, the V gene TRBV7-2; 10 nucleotides line up with TRBD2. Germline assignment: CDR1 SGHTA and CDR2 FQGNSA. The trim removed 4 bases at V and 7 bases at J, leaving 12 bases unmatched. The CDR3 length is 17 residues. CDR3 DNA sequence: TGTGCCAGCAGCTCCAATAGCGGGAGGATGGGAGGCGGGGAGCTGTTTTTT. The encoded protein is CASSSNSGRMGGGELFF.

On this clonotype: A much more abundant neighbour one base away suggests this may be a read error. V and J are TRBV13 and TRBJ2-1, with TRBD2 matching over 7 bases. With 5 bases clipped from V and 5 bases from J, the junction kept 9 bases outside the gene matches. Looked up from germline, CDR1 is PRHDT and CDR2 is FYEKMQ (reference sequence). CDR3 size: 15 residues. CDR3: CASSPWTSRDNEQFF. DNA of the CDR3: TGTGCCAGCAGCCCCTGGACTAGTAGGGACAATGAGCAGTTCTTC.

Note on this clonotype: A much larger clonotype is one base distant, so this may be a read error. V gene TRBV12-3 or TRBV12-4 combines with J gene TRBJ2-3; 9 bases are shared with TRBD2. The length of the CDR3 is 15 residues. As DNA, the CDR3 is TGTACCAGCGGCACCGGGACTAGCTCACAGGATACGCAGTATTTT. Translation: CTSGTGTSSQDTQYF.

This clonotype was seen many times. The genes are TRBV6-2 or TRBV6-3 and TRBJ2-7; D is ambiguous. V lost 0 bases, J lost 3 bases, and 15 bases lay in between. The length of the CDR3 is 16 residues. Looked up from germline, CDR1 is MNHEY and CDR2 is SVGEGT. CDR3 DNA sequence: TGTGCCAGCAGTTACTCGACTCCTGGCCAAAACTACGAGCAGTACTTC. This sequence encodes CASSYSTPGQNYEQYF.

This clonotype was seen once. The rearrangement links TRBV15 to TRBJ2-1, with D perhaps matching TRBD1 or TRBD2 (5 bases each). The CDR3 length is 11 residues. Per germline, CDR1 LNHNV and CDR2 YYDKDF (reference sequence). Here the CDR3 DNA reads TGTATTTTCTTGGGGGACAATGAGCAGTTCTTC. It codes for CIFLGDNEQFF.

This clonotype was seen many times. The chain joins TRBV28 to TRBJ2-7; 8 bases align to TRBD2. The CDR3 totals 11 residues. J gave up 6 bases and V 8 bases, and 3 bases lay outside the gene matches. CDR1 MDHEN and CDR2 SYDVKM come from the germline V gene. CDR3 DNA sequence: TGTGCCAGCCTCGGGGGGGGCGAGCAGTACTTC. This translates into CASLGGGEQYF.

This clonotype was seen ten or more times. The CDR3 spells CASSPKDRRQPQHF. The CDR3 nucleotides are TGTGCCAGCAGCCCCAAGGACCGGAGGCAGCCCCAGCATTTT. The V and J genes are TRBV7-3 and TRBJ1-5; D not certain. This CDR3 spans 14 amino acids. Trimming stripped 5 bases from V and 7 bases from J, with 15 bases between. Germline V CDR1 and CDR2: SGHTA, FQGTGA.

At least ten counts were recorded for this clonotype. The J gene is TRBJ1-5, the V gene TRBV28, with D unclear. The CDR3 is 13 residues long. CDR1 and CDR2 (germline): MDHEN, SYDVKM. Deletions cut 7 bases from V and 4 bases from J, with 11 bases between. The CDR3 reads CASNWVRNQPQHF. The DNA of the CDR3 is TGTGCCAGCAATTGGGTAAGGAATCAGCCCCAGCATTTT.

This chain links TRBV20-1 with TRBJ2-3; D is unclear. This CDR3 region has 14 residues. V lost 3 bases and J 5 bases, leaving 15 bases between the germline ends. Germline values: CDR1 DFQATT, CDR2 SNEGSKA (reference sequence). In DNA, the CDR3 is TGCAGTGCTAGCTGGGCTTACCGGGTAGATACGCAGTATTTT. It encodes CSASWAYRVDTQYF.

This rearrangement joins TRBV4-2 to TRBJ2-2; D call uncertain. The CDR3 sequence is 14 residues long. Germline loops: CDR1 LGHNA, CDR2 YNFKEQ. Trimming pared 0 bases from V and 5 bases from J, leaving 7 bases between. CDR3 protein: CASSQEIRTGELFF. The CDR3, as DNA: TGTGCCAGCAGCCAAGAGATAAGGACCGGGGAGCTGTTTTTT.

Notes on this clonotype: This sequence may be a read error, since a much larger clone differs from it by one base. The chain couples TRBV7-9 to TRBJ1-1, with TRBD1 matching 8 bases. This CDR3 comprises 14 residues. Germline V gene sequence: CDR1 SEHNR, CDR2 FQNEAQ (reference sequence). CDR3 sequence reads: CANSLVQGAVEAFF. The CDR3 nucleotides are TGTGCCAACAGCTTAGTGCAGGGGGCGGTTGAAGCTTTCTTT.

This clonotype was counted a single time. Just one base apart from a much larger clone, this may be a read error. The CDR3 DNA follows: TGCACCAGCAGCCAAGTTAGGACAGGGGACAATGAGCAGTTCTTC. This codes for CTSSQVRTGDNEQFF. The chain combines TRBV4-3 with TRBJ2-1, with TRBD1 matching 9 bases. The CDR3 sequence is 15 residues long. Germline assignment: CDR1 LGHNA and CDR2 YSLEER.

This clonotype appeared many times. The CDR3 loop is CASSSDTSTEAFF. The CDR3 DNA follows: TGTGCCAGCAGCTCGGACACTTCCACTGAAGCTTTCTTT. V gene TRBV6-1 combines with J gene TRBJ1-1, with a weak D call TRBD1 (5 bases). The CDR3 is 13 amino acids. Germline V CDR1 and CDR2: MNHNS, SASEGT. The germline V and J ends were trimmed by 6 bases and 4 bases, with 12 bases remaining between them.